This note documents a single T cell receptor (beta chain) sequence. In germline, CDR1 is SGHTA, CDR2 FQGNSA. The CDR3 runs to 13 residues. V was cut by 3 bases and J by 5 bases, with 10 bases left in between. The sample comes from a study of blood T cell repertoires in COVID-19. Study-level information: Italy, Spain and the United States were the sources of the convalescent and acute COVID-19 samples. PBMCs, B-cell-depleted T cells, or T cells provided the cDNA or gDNA that made up the material.

Authors' methods: Nucleated cell number was recorded as an estimate derived from reference gene primer amplification. Profiled with immunoSEQ multiplex PCR; TCRdb holds only in-frame clones, not every one. The V and J calls and clone size are taken from that table; D and trimming were inferred from the DNA. The table has about 46,000 clones, 80% to 85% seen once. The TCR was taken from a man aged 55 to 70 with active COVID-19. This chain connects TRBV7-2 to TRBJ1-1; TRBD1 is a possible D gene (5 bases). The sample consisted of peripheral blood. This CDR3 is CASSFGGRTEAFF. CDR3 bases: TGTGCCAGCAGCTTTGGGGGGAGGACTGAAGCTTTCTTT.